Shown below are 16 T cell receptor beta chains from a single sample sequenced in a study of blood T cell repertoires in COVID-19. Libraries were prepared by immunoSEQ multiplex PCR; TCRdb keeps only in-frame clonotypes and omits some of them. This sample yields 200,000 to 250,000 clones, of which 85% to 90% are seen a single time; roughly 2.6% belongs to the top ten. Material for sequencing was peripheral blood. The receptors shown here come from a man younger than 40 with COVID-19, enrolled during active disease.

The gene calls are TRBV7-9 and TRBJ2-7, with D possibly matching TRBD1 (6 bases). The CDR3 totals 14 residues. Trimming left V 4 bases short and J 2 bases short, with 12 bases between. CDR1 SEHNR and CDR2 FQNEAQ come from the germline V gene (reference sequence). The DNA of the CDR3 is TGTGCCAGCAGCTCGGGACAAAATACCTACGAGCAGTACTTC. Translation gives CASSSGQNTYEQYF.

This clone was counted once. The J gene is TRBJ2-3, the V gene TRBV5-1, with unresolved D. Germline V gene lookup returns CDR1 SGHRS and CDR2 YFSETQ. Trimming took 8 bases from V and 0 from J, leaving 13 bases between them. The CDR3 contains 14 residues. In DNA form, the CDR3 reads TGCGCCAGTAGAAACCTAATTAGCACAGATACGCAGTATTTT. As protein: CASRNLISTDTQYF.

This rearrangement joins TRBV4-3 to TRBJ1-4, with TRBD1 identical over 8 bases. Germline V gene sequence: CDR1 LGHNA, CDR2 YSLEER. V trimming: 4 bases; J trimming: 4 bases; junction bases outside the gene matches: 5. The CDR3 length is 15 residues. The CDR3 here is CASSLTGAGNEKLFF. The CDR3 DNA reads as TGCGCCAGCAGCCTGACAGGGGCTGGTAATGAAAAACTGTTTTTT.

The chain recombines TRBV7-2 with TRBJ2-2, with TRBD2 matching 13 bases. Trimming at V came to 3 bases and at J to 5 bases, leaving 0 bases not matched to a gene. CDR1 SGHTA and CDR2 FQGNSA come from the germline V gene. This CDR3 is built from 15 residues. CDR3: CASSLGLAGTGELFF. In DNA form, the CDR3 reads TGTGCCAGCAGCTTGGGACTAGCGGGAACCGGGGAGCTGTTTTTT.

In regard to this clone: Mismatch with germline at one junction end may stem from a read error. The gene calls are TRBV6-2 or TRBV6-3 and TRBJ2-7, with no clear D. The CDR3 spans 12 residues. Looked up from germline, CDR1 is MNHEY and CDR2 is SVGEGT. This CDR3 is CASSYSRRFWNF. CDR3 DNA: TGTGCCAGCAGTTACTCGCGCAGGTTTTGGAACTTC.

The V and J genes are TRBV19 and TRBJ2-7; 7 positions agree with TRBD1. Germline loops: CDR1 LNHDA, CDR2 SQIVND (reference sequence). This CDR3 has 14 amino acids. The V and J ends lost 8 bases and 0 bases, in that order; junction bases with no gene match: 7. The CDR3 sequence is CASSGTVSSYEQYF. The CDR3 coding sequence is TGTGCCAGTTCCGGGACAGTGAGCTCCTACGAGCAGTACTTC.

V is TRBV6-5 and J is TRBJ1-1; 7 bases fit TRBD1. The CDR3 extends over 13 amino acids. Germline values: CDR1 MNHEY, CDR2 SVGAGI. The V gene end was trimmed by 5 bases and the J gene end by 10 bases; junction bases not matched to a gene: 10. The CDR3 spells CASSKSDRVRAFF. In DNA form, the CDR3 reads TGTGCCAGCAGTAAAAGTGACAGGGTGAGAGCTTTCTTT.

The CDR3 protein is CASSVEPGQLNTEAFF. The DNA for the CDR3 is TGTGCCAGCAGCGTAGAGCCGGGACAGCTGAACACTGAAGCTTTCTTT. The gene calls are TRBV9 and TRBJ1-1; TRBD1 aligns across 7 bases. The V and J ends lost 0 bases and 0 bases, in that order; junction bases with no gene match: 5. The CDR3 covers 16 residues. Germline assignment: CDR1 SGDLS and CDR2 YYNGEE.

About this clone itself: The same CDR3 is also encoded by other DNA sequences in this sample. The rearrangement uses TRBV2 and TRBJ1-5, with a tentative D call TRBD1 (6 bases). Trimming removed 7 bases at V and 2 bases at J, with 6 bases between. CDR1 is SNHLY and CDR2 is FYNNEI in the germline V gene. The CDR3 runs to 12 residues. In DNA form, the CDR3 reads TGTGCCAGCAACAGGGGCAATCAGCCCCAGCATTTT. This codes for CASNRGNQPQHF.

The chain employs TRBV18 and TRBJ2-5; 8 bases are a match to TRBD1. The CDR3 is made up of 15 amino acids. Germline V gene data show CDR1 as KGHSH and CDR2 as LQKENI. V was clipped by 0 bases and J by 5 bases; unmatched bases: 5. The CDR3 coding sequence is TGTGCCAGCTCACCACCGAACAGGGGGGAGGAGACCCAGTACTTC. Encoded protein: CASSPPNRGEETQYF. Combining the CDR3 with reference TRBV18 and TRBJ2-5 gives the whole variable domain NAGVMQNPRHLVRRRGQEARLRCSPMKGHSHVYWYRQLPEEGLKFMVYLQKENIIDESGMPKERFSAEFPKEGPSILRIQQVVRGDSAAYFCASSPPNRGEETQYFGPGTRLLVL.

The J gene is TRBJ2-7, the V gene TRBV6-2 or TRBV6-3, with 12 bases lining up with TRBD1. The CDR3 length is 14 residues. The V gene end was trimmed by 4 bases and the J gene end by 6 bases; junction bases not matched to a gene: 4. Germline V CDR1 and CDR2: MNHEY, SVGEGT. The CDR3: CASSLGQGAGEQYF. CDR3 nucleotide sequence: TGTGCCAGCAGTTTGGGACAGGGGGCAGGCGAGCAGTACTTC.

A single count supports this clone. The gene calls are TRBV9 and TRBJ1-1, with D possibly TRBD1 on 5 matching bases. CDR1 and CDR2 from the germline V gene are SGDLS and YYNGEE. The CDR3 length is 17 residues. Trimming shortened V by 2 bases and J by 0 bases, and 17 bases separated the two germline ends. The CDR3 coding sequence is TGTGCCAGCAGCGTGGCCCAAGGGGCAGCCATGAACACTGAAGCTTTCTTT. It specifies CASSVAQGAAMNTEAFF.

The rearrangement uses TRBV19 and TRBJ2-2; 12 nucleotides agree with TRBD2. After removal of 3 bases from V and 6 bases from J, the junction contained 5 bases not matched to a gene. The CDR3 spans 16 residues. Germline assignment: CDR1 LNHDA and CDR2 SQIVND (reference sequence). DNA of the CDR3: TGTGCCAGTAGTATCCCTAGCGGGGGGGCCCCCGGGGAGCTGTTTTTT. It yields the protein CASSIPSGGAPGELFF.

The chain uses TRBV7-3 and TRBJ2-1; TRBD1 is a possible D gene (5 bases). The V and J ends lost 3 bases and 0 bases respectively, with 12 bases between them. Germline assignment: CDR1 SGHTA and CDR2 FQGTGA. The CDR3 is made up of 16 amino acids. As DNA, the CDR3 is TGTGCCAGCAGCTTTGGGGCTTCTAGCTCCTACAATGAGCAGTTCTTC. Encoded protein: CASSFGASSSYNEQFF.

The table lists this clone with a few counts. The gene calls are TRBV11-2 and TRBJ2-3; 7 bases line up with TRBD2. CDR1 SGHAT and CDR2 FQNNGV come from the germline V gene. V trimming: 5 bases; J trimming: 5 bases; junction bases outside the gene matches: 13. The CDR3 spans 16 residues. The CDR3 bases are TGTGCCAGCAGCCCCGGGACTACCCGTTCGATAGATACGCAGTATTTT. Translation: CASSPGTTRSIDTQYF.

The chain uses TRBV6-5 and TRBJ2-1; the match to TRBD2 covers 8 bases. Germline V lookup: CDR1 MNHEY, CDR2 SVGAGI. The CDR3 length is 13 residues. V dropped 10 bases and J dropped 2; count of bases not matched to a gene: 4. As DNA, the CDR3 is TGTGCCACCGCGGGGGGTGCCTACAATGAGCAGTTCTTC. Translated: CATAGGAYNEQFF.